This TCR beta chain comes out of a study of blood T cells in healthy people across ages (dated by TCRdb to between 2014 and 2016). Regarding the research as a whole: In model experiments, template switching captured about one uniquely barcoded TCR beta cDNA molecule for every two T cells. Age-related changes in TCR beta repertoire diversity were measured in the study by deep sequencing normalized with unique cDNA molecular identifiers. The donors were split into four age groups: young (average about 16 years), middle-aged (more than 35), aged (62) and long-lived (under 85). To avoid experimental bias, donors of different ages were randomly spread across the sequencing lanes. Using the same blood draw, the study looked at two additional independent replicas of 1 million unique cDNA reads for two donors, one aged 18 to 30 and the other aged 80 or older.

The germline V gene gives CDR1 as MNHEY and CDR2 as SVGAGI. V trim: 2 bases; J trim: 4 bases; unmatched bases: 13. Reading from cysteine to phenylalanine, the CDR3 counts 17 amino acids. Just CDR3 DNA is preserved here, 51 bases in frame from base 1. To prepare the library, 5' RACE was applied. The sequencer listed for this sample is Illumina HiSeq 2500. The second PCR ran for about 7 to 11 cycles and used a J-beta primer mix along with a sample-barcoded 5' primer. A template-switch 5' adaptor carrying 12 random nucleotides introduced a unique molecular identifier onto each TCR beta cDNA molecule. Each sample yielded at least 3 million CDR3-containing paired-end reads. All of the RNA was converted into first-strand cDNA using the Mint cDNA synthesis kit, with a TRBC-specific oligonucleotide serving as the primer. All cDNA was treated with uracil-DNA glycosylase and then went through a first 18-cycle PCR with the universal primers M1SS and BC2_uni_R. Processing in the source paper ran as follows. For normalization, 1 million high-quality reads were randomly selected from each sample, with every read carrying a distinct molecular identifier. Reads with shared molecular identifiers were discarded instead of being binned into consensus sequences. MiTCR, with a Q25 quality threshold and the strictest error-elimination algorithm, was used for CDR3 identification, clonotype clustering and error correction. A nonparametric unseen species model using Euler transformation provided a lower-bound estimate of total TCR beta diversity. Using fastp trimming at Q25 and MiXCR clonotype assembly, TCRdb reanalyzed the public sequencing data and kept in-frame beta chains. Rows merge per CDR3 protein into single entries with the most common DNA and genes. TCRdb, not the authors, supplied the V and J calls. The sample table lists approximately 800,000 distinct CDR3 sequences, more than 50% of them with a count of one. The ten largest account for approximately 24% of the sample.

The full study reports these points: Because profiling used bulk unsorted PBMCs, naive and antigen-experienced compartments could not be compared conclusively. Estimates of total diversity based on one million sequenced T cells were considered lower bounds and underestimates. Compared with the aged group, the long-lived group had more naive CD4+ T cells, fewer expanded clones and increased TCR diversity, a pattern suggesting age selection. Because the CMV infection status of the donors was unknown, age-related changes in expanded clonotypes may potentially have been confounded. Observed TCR beta diversity per million T cells fell roughly linearly with age, and a significant reduction was already apparent by age around 40. There was a strong correlation between observed TCR beta diversity and the percentage of naive T cells measured by flow cytometry.

The donors were a few dozen Caucasian individuals from Russia, aged 6 to 90 years, who were systemically healthy. Ten milliliters of peripheral blood were drawn from each donor into EDTA-treated Vacutainer tubes. Ficoll-Paque density-gradient centrifugation was used to isolate PBMCs, with at least 7 million obtained per sample. Total RNA, at least 6 micrograms per sample, was extracted from PBMCs with Trizol reagent. The percentages of naive CD45RAhigh/CD27high T cells were determined by flow cytometry on a PBMC aliquot from every donor. This clonotype was counted once. Its antigen remains unidentified. Base quality data are lacking; no much larger clone is found one base away.

The chain employs TRBV6-5 and TRBJ1-2; TRBD1 matches 7 bases in the middle. This receptor was obtained from a man aged 40-49 years in good health. Sequencing was carried out using blood. The nucleotides are TGTGCCAGCAGTTACGCGGGACCTACAGGGGAACCCTATGGCTACACCTTC. This translates into CASSYAGPTGEPYGYTF.